These 12 T cell receptor beta chains originate from one sample sequenced in a study of blood T cells in healthy people across ages. A second PCR, run for roughly 6 to 11 cycles, used a sample-barcoded 5' primer plus a J-beta primer mix. TCRdb fed the 5' RACE reads into MiXCR, producing one record per CDR3 protein. The sample has roughly 410,000 distinct CDR3 sequences, about 49% seen once. Sequences were obtained from blood. These receptors all come from a man in his sixties in good health.

As regards this clonotype: Since a much larger clone is just one base distant, this may be a read error. The V call is TRBV4-1, the J call TRBJ2-7, with 11 bases fitting TRBD2. Trimming took 3 bases from V and 7 from J; bases not matched to a gene: 17. Germline V lookup: CDR1 MGHRA, CDR2 YSYEKL. CDR3 length equals 18 residues. The CDR3 spells CASSQVKLAGVAYNEQYF. The CDR3 DNA sequence: TGCGCCAGCAGCCAGGTAAAACTAGCGGGAGTTGCCTACAATGAGCAGTACTTC.

The sample holds many counts of this clonotype. The genes are TRBV6-2 or TRBV6-3 and TRBJ2-2, with a possible D match to TRBD2 (6 bases). V was cut by 5 bases and J by 2 bases, with 12 bases left in between. CDR1 and CDR2 from the germline V gene are MNHEY and SVGEGT. The CDR3 has 15 residues. Here the CDR3 reads CASSMGRRNTGELFF. CDR3 sequence (DNA): TGTGCCAGCAGTATGGGGAGGAGAAACACCGGGGAGCTGTTTTTT.

This clonotype was counted ten times or more. The chain carries TRBV11-2 and TRBJ2-5, with D possibly being TRBD2 (5 bases). The CDR3 runs to 13 residues. The germline V gene has CDR1 SGHAT and CDR2 FQNNGV. Trimming cost V 0 bases and J 13 bases, with 15 bases left between them. CDR3 region: CASSLDRGKGGYF. The CDR3 region has the DNA TGTGCCAGCAGCTTAGATCGGGGAAAAGGCGGGTACTTC.

The gene calls are TRBV12-3 or TRBV12-4 and TRBJ2-2, with unresolved D. The CDR3 spans 14 residues. V shed 6 bases and J shed 4 bases, with 12 bases lying between them. DNA for the CDR3: TGTGCCAGCAGCCCCGGGTGGGTCACCGGGGAGCTGTTTTTT. Amino acid sequence: CASSPGWVTGELFF.

This chain connects TRBV27 to TRBJ2-1, with 12 bases identical to TRBD1. J lost 8 bases, V lost 2 bases, and 13 bases had no gene match. The CDR3 loop spans 18 amino acids. Per the germline V gene, CDR1 is MNHEY and CDR2 is SMNVEV (reference sequence). CDR3 residues: CASSLRKPGTGGDDEQFF. The CDR3 DNA follows: TGTGCCAGCAGTTTACGCAAGCCCGGGACAGGGGGCGACGATGAGCAGTTCTTC.

In the case of this clonotype: A junction boundary mismatches the germline segment, possibly from a read error. The V gene is TRBV4-2, the J gene TRBJ2-3; tentative D call: TRBD2 (6 bases). The CDR3 contains 16 residues. CDR1 is LGHNA, CDR2 YNFKEQ, per germline. CDR3 bases: TGCGCCAGCAGCCAAGATTTAGCGGCTAGCACAGATACGCAGTATTTT. Translated: CASSQDLAASTDTQYF.

The sample holds a few counts of this clonotype. V usage is TRBV3-1 and J usage is TRBJ2-5, with no clear D. Trimming removed 3 bases at V and 2 bases at J, with 7 bases between. Per the germline V gene, CDR1 is LGHDT and CDR2 is YNNKEL (reference sequence). This CDR3 spans 13 amino acids. The CDR3 bases are TGTGCCAGCAGCCAGGAGCCTCAAGAGACCCAGTACTTC. This sequence encodes CASSQEPQETQYF.

The rearrangement joins TRBV20-1 to TRBJ2-4; perhaps D is TRBD1 or TRBD2 (5 bases each). Germline lookup yields CDR1 DFQATT and CDR2 SNEGSKA (reference sequence). The CDR3 length is 15 residues. Trimming took 3 bases from V and 1 from J, leaving 13 bases between them. CDR3 protein: CSASGPGTAKNIQYF. Written as DNA, the CDR3 is TGCAGTGCTAGTGGGCCCGGGACCGCCAAAAACATTCAGTACTTC.

CDR3 residues: CAISALAYEQYF. CDR3 nucleotides: TGTGCCATCAGTGCTCTAGCCTACGAGCAGTACTTC. The V gene is TRBV10-3, the J gene TRBJ2-7; D is unresolved. V was pared by 4 bases and J by 2 bases, with 6 bases between. The CDR3 extends over 12 amino acids. Germline CDR1 ENHRY, CDR2 SYGVKD.

This clonotype was detected only once. The CDR3 bases are TGTGCCAGGAAAAGGGGAACCTACGAGCAGTACTTC. Amino acids: CARKRGTYEQYF. This chain links TRBV27 with TRBJ2-4; D is possibly TRBD1 (5 bases). The tail of the sequence fits TRBJ2-7 better, so the J call may be wrong. CDR3 length: 12 residues. The germline gives CDR1 MNHEY, CDR2 SMNVEV (reference sequence).

V gene TRBV10-1 combines with J gene TRBJ2-1; the D gene could be TRBD1 or TRBD2 (5 bases each). This CDR3 contains 12 residues. V shed 2 bases and J shed 10 bases, with 9 bases lying between them. Germline CDR1 WNHNN, CDR2 SYGVQD (reference sequence). The CDR3 loop is CASSEGTMEQFF. CDR3 coding DNA: TGCGCCAGCAGTGAGGGGACCATGGAGCAGTTCTTC.

This rearrangement joins TRBV3-1 to TRBJ1-5; no definite D call. Germline assignment: CDR1 LGHDT and CDR2 YNNKEL (reference sequence). Trimming left V 1 base short and J 6 bases short, with 7 bases between. This CDR3 is 13 amino acids long. The DNA of the CDR3 is TGTGCCAGCAGCCAAGCGGGGATTCAGCCCCAGCATTTT. This sequence encodes CASSQAGIQPQHF.